A single sample gave rise to the 32 T cell receptor beta chains below, sequenced in a study of T cell repertoires in cytomegalovirus infection. TCRdb analysed the reads with MiXCR anew, one entry per CDR3 protein. The sample yields 150,000 to 200,000 distinct CDR3 sequences, roughly 15% seen once. The sequenced sample was CD8+ T cells from PBMCs. These receptors originate from a human donor in good health (CMV status not recorded). Some clones in this sample may be carry-over from other donors' samples.

This clonotype has a single count. V and J are TRBV2 and TRBJ2-1; 8 bases fit TRBD1. Germline trimming cut 7 bases from V and 8 bases from J; bases unmatched to any gene: 7. This CDR3 is 13 amino acids long. In germline, CDR1 is SNHLY, CDR2 FYNNEI. The CDR3 DNA is TGTGCCAGCACGGACAGGGTGGGAGATGAGCAGTTCTTC. Amino acids: CASTDRVGDEQFF.

The V call is TRBV7-2, the J call TRBJ1-1; tentative D call: TRBD1 (6 bases). The CDR3 has 18 amino acids. V lost 2 bases and J 3 bases, leaving 22 bases between the germline ends. Germline V gene lookup returns CDR1 SGHTA and CDR2 FQGNSA. CDR3: CASSLIWARGVGDTEAFF. In nucleotides, the CDR3 is TGTGCCAGCAGCTTAATTTGGGCCAGGGGAGTTGGGGACACTGAAGCTTTCTTT.

The V gene is TRBV27, the J gene TRBJ2-7; D is uncertain. The CDR3 runs 13 residues. V lost 3 bases and J lost 5, with 11 bases in between. The germline gives CDR1 MNHEY, CDR2 SMNVEV (reference sequence). The CDR3 is CASSFAKGNEQYF. The CDR3 coding sequence is TGTGCCAGCAGTTTTGCCAAGGGCAACGAGCAGTACTTC.

This sequence joins TRBV28 and TRBJ2-7, with D maybe TRBD2 (6 bases). The CDR3 runs to 15 residues. V dropped 5 bases and J dropped 0 bases, with 14 bases sitting between them. The germline V gene encodes CDR1 MDHEN and CDR2 SYDVKM. The CDR3 is CASSPRGGRSYEQYF. Here the CDR3 DNA reads TGTGCCAGCAGTCCCCGGGGAGGCCGCTCCTACGAGCAGTACTTC.

This chain joins TRBV4-1 and TRBJ2-2; TRBD2 matches at 8 bases. V was clipped by 1 base and J by 5 bases; unmatched bases: 3. This CDR3 has 15 amino acids. CDR1 is MGHRA and CDR2 is YSYEKL in the germline V gene. Here the CDR3 DNA reads TGCGCCAGCAGCCAAGTCCCTAGCGGGACCGGGGAGCTGTTTTTT. This gives the protein CASSQVPSGTGELFF.

The J gene is TRBJ1-1, the V gene TRBV6-2 or TRBV6-3; no definite D call. Per the germline V gene, CDR1 is MNHEY and CDR2 is SVGEGT. This CDR3 is built from 14 residues. The V end was cut by 2 bases, the J end by 7 bases, with 14 bases between. CDR3 loop: CASSYANSYSEAFF. DNA for the CDR3: TGTGCCAGCAGTTACGCGAACTCGTACAGTGAAGCTTTCTTT.

This clonotype was picked up a small number of times. The gene calls are TRBV28 and TRBJ2-7, with a tentative D call TRBD2 (6 bases). The CDR3 covers 14 residues. V lost 3 bases and J 6 bases, leaving 15 bases between the germline ends. Per the germline V gene, CDR1 is MDHEN and CDR2 is SYDVKM. The CDR3 is CASSLGQGGGEQYF. CDR3 sequence (DNA): TGTGCCAGCAGTTTGGGGCAGGGAGGCGGCGAGCAGTACTTC.

This clonotype was detected only a few times. The CDR3 nucleotides read TGTGCCAGTAGTCCCGGGGCCTTTTATAGCAATCAGCCCCAGCATTTT. Protein: CASSPGAFYSNQPQHF. This chain uses TRBV19 with TRBJ1-5; tentative D call: TRBD1 (5 bases). Between the trimmed V and J ends, which lost 5 bases and 0 bases, there was a span of 14 bases. This CDR3 is built from 16 residues. Germline CDR1 is LNHDA and CDR2 is SQIVND (reference sequence).

The chain employs TRBV2 and TRBJ1-2, with D unclear. The germline CDR1 and CDR2 sequences are SNHLY and FYNNEI. The CDR3 loop spans 14 amino acids. V dropped 2 bases and J dropped 0 bases, with 7 bases sitting between them. This CDR3 is CASSERAANYGYTF. CDR3 DNA sequence: TGTGCCAGCAGTGAAAGGGCCGCTAACTATGGCTACACCTTC.

There are a few counts of this clonotype. The chain joins TRBV7-9 to TRBJ1-2; 9 bases fit TRBD1. The germline V gene encodes CDR1 SEHNR and CDR2 FQNEAQ (reference sequence). The CDR3 totals 13 residues. Losses at the gene ends were 5 bases for V and 8 bases for J; bases not matched to a gene: 6. CDR3: CASSLGTGFGYTF. CDR3 DNA: TGTGCCAGCAGCCTCGGGACAGGGTTCGGCTACACCTTC.

The chain has TRBV6-6 and TRBJ1-5, with TRBD1 matching 8 bases. Germline assignment: CDR1 MNHNY and CDR2 SVGAGI (reference sequence). CDR3 size: 18 residues. V lost 2 bases to trimming and J lost 6 bases; unmatched junction nucleotides: 15. The CDR3: CASSYKSETGEASQPQHF. The CDR3 nucleotides are TGTGCCAGCAGTTACAAATCCGAGACAGGGGAGGCAAGTCAGCCCCAGCATTTT.

This clonotype turned up a few times. The DNA for the CDR3 is TGTGCCACCAGTGATCTTCGGACAGGGAACACCGGGGAGCTGTTTTTT. Its protein is CATSDLRTGNTGELFF. The chain uses TRBV24-1 and TRBJ2-2, with 7 bases fitting TRBD1. V shed 3 bases and J 1 base; nucleotides not matched to a gene: 4. Germline V gene data show CDR1 as KGHDR and CDR2 as SFDVKD. The CDR3 is 16 amino acids.

The chain joins TRBV12-3 or TRBV12-4 to TRBJ2-3; a weak D match, TRBD2 (5 bases). The CDR3 consists of 15 residues. The V gene lost 7 bases and the J gene lost 6 bases, with 20 bases spanning the gap. The CDR3 nucleotides read TGTGCCAGCACCCTATCCGGGAACTGGGAGGATACGCAGTATTTT. This encodes CASTLSGNWEDTQYF.

This clonotype was observed a handful of times. The V and J genes are TRBV19 and TRBJ2-1; D remains unclear. The CDR3 is 13 amino acids. Looked up from germline, CDR1 is LNHDA and CDR2 is SQIVND (reference sequence). V was trimmed by 1 base and J by 3 bases, leaving 4 bases between them. The CDR3 reads CASSIVLYNEQFF. CDR3 in DNA: TGTGCCAGTAGTATAGTACTCTACAATGAGCAGTTCTTC.

The CDR3 sequence: CASSGTVSYEQYF. CDR3 coding DNA: TGTGCCAGCTCGGGGACCGTGTCCTACGAGCAGTACTTC. The rearrangement links TRBV7-9 to TRBJ2-7; D is tentatively TRBD1 or TRBD2 (5 bases each). Trimming cost V 8 bases and J 1 base, with 12 bases left between them. The CDR3 has 13 amino acids. From germline, CDR1 is SEHNR and CDR2 FQNEAQ (reference sequence).

The chain uses TRBV6-1 and TRBJ2-7; possible D gene TRBD1, 5 bases. The CDR3 covers 14 residues. Trimming pared 2 bases from V and 6 bases from J, leaving 14 bases between. The germline V gene has CDR1 MNHNS and CDR2 SASEGT. DNA for the CDR3: TGTGCCAGCAGTGAATGGGCCAGGGTGGTCGAGCAGTACTTC. Encoded protein: CASSEWARVVEQYF.

This clonotype was observed a few times. The J gene is TRBJ1-5, the V gene TRBV7-2, with TRBD1 matching over 10 bases. Per germline, CDR1 SGHTA and CDR2 FQGNSA. The CDR3 totals 15 residues. After removal of 3 bases from V and 4 bases from J, the junction contained 3 bases not matched to a gene. The CDR3 spells CASSLTGGWNQPQHF. DNA of the CDR3: TGTGCCAGCAGCTTGACAGGGGGCTGGAATCAGCCCCAGCATTTT. Full variable domain (missing parts from reference TRBV7-2 and TRBJ1-5): GAGVSQSPSNKVTEKGKDVELRCDPISGHTALYWYRQSLGQGLEFLIYFQGNSAPDKSGLPSDRFSAERTGGSVSTLTIQRTQQEDSAVYLCASSLTGGWNQPQHFGDGTRLSIL.

This sequence joins TRBV23-1 and TRBJ2-1, with D perhaps assigned TRBD1 or TRBD2 (5 bases each). TRBV23-1 is recorded as an ORF, its role being uncertain. Trimming removed 2 bases at V and 0 bases at J, with 17 bases between. CDR3 size: 18 residues. The chain's CDR3 is CASSQHRDRMSSYNEQFF. Here the CDR3 DNA reads TGCGCCAGCAGTCAACACCGGGACCGTATGAGCTCCTACAATGAGCAGTTCTTC.

This clonotype was observed a handful of times. This chain uses TRBV7-9 with TRBJ2-2; D remains unclear. In germline, CDR1 is SEHNR, CDR2 FQNEAQ (reference sequence). Trimming shortened V by 1 base and J by 3 bases, and 6 bases separated the two germline ends. CDR3 length: 14 amino acids. In DNA, the CDR3 is TGTGCCAGCAGCTTAGAGCTCTACACCGGGGAGCTGTTTTTT. This sequence encodes CASSLELYTGELFF.

The rearrangement links TRBV6-2 or TRBV6-3 to TRBJ2-7; 7 nucleotides line up with TRBD2. The trim removed 2 bases at V and 4 bases at J, leaving 8 bases unmatched. Germline values: CDR1 MNHEY, CDR2 SVGEGT. This CDR3 has 15 amino acids. The CDR3 DNA follows: TGTGCCAGCAGTTACAGCCGGGGAGGGGCATACGAGCAGTACTTC. Its protein product is CASSYSRGGAYEQYF.

The chain combines TRBV6-2 or TRBV6-3 with TRBJ1-1; tentatively, D is TRBD1 (5 bases). This CDR3 spans 16 amino acids. The V gene lost 3 bases and the J gene lost 0 bases, with 14 bases spanning the gap. CDR1 is MNHEY, CDR2 SVGEGT, per germline. The CDR3 nucleotides are TGTGCCAGCAGTTATAGGGACGGAGCCATGAACACTGAAGCTTTCTTT. Translated: CASSYRDGAMNTEAFF.

The V call is TRBV5-6, the J call TRBJ1-1; no definite D call. The CDR3 consists of 13 residues. Germline lookup yields CDR1 SGHDT and CDR2 YYEEEE. Trimming cost V 2 bases and J 2 bases, with 7 bases left between them. The CDR3 sequence: CASSFTTNTEAFF. In nucleotides, the CDR3 is TGTGCCAGCAGCTTCACAACTAACACTGAAGCTTTCTTT.

This clonotype came up a few times. The chain combines TRBV19 with TRBJ2-1; D unclear. V lost 7 bases and J 9 bases, leaving 10 bases between the germline ends. Looked up from germline, CDR1 is LNHDA and CDR2 is SQIVND (reference sequence). The CDR3 totals 11 residues. DNA of the CDR3: TGTGCCAGTAATGGCTTGGGTGAGCAGTTCTTC. Its protein product is CASNGLGEQFF.

V is TRBV5-6 and J is TRBJ2-2, with 11 bases matching TRBD1. The trim removed 4 bases at V and 6 bases at J, leaving 8 bases unmatched. Germline assignment: CDR1 SGHDT and CDR2 YYEEEE. The CDR3 loop spans 16 amino acids. CDR3 nucleotides: TGTGCCAGCAGCATTTTCGGGACAGGGGGACCCGGGGAGCTGTTTTTT. Translation gives CASSIFGTGGPGELFF.

The rearrangement links TRBV6-2 or TRBV6-3 to TRBJ2-4, with D possibly being TRBD2 (6 bases). The CDR3 sequence is 16 residues long. The germline V gene has CDR1 MNHEY and CDR2 SVGEGT. V was trimmed by 2 bases and J by 0 bases, leaving 11 bases between them. In nucleotides, the CDR3 is TGTGCCAGCAGTTACGTGGCGGGACTAGCCAAAAACATTCAGTACTTC. It specifies CASSYVAGLAKNIQYF.

The sample holds a few counts of this clonotype. The V gene is TRBV29-1, the J gene TRBJ2-6; D may be TRBD2 (6 bases). Germline loops: CDR1 SQVTM, CDR2 ANQGSEA. The CDR3 covers 15 residues. Trimming stripped 4 bases from V and 0 bases from J, with 10 bases between. The CDR3 DNA reads as TGCAGCGTTGGCTGGAGGGCCTCTGGGGCCAACGTCCTGACTTTC. Protein: CSVGWRASGANVLTF.

This clonotype was counted between two and nine times. The V and J genes are TRBV27 and TRBJ1-5; TRBD1 might be the D (5 bases). V dropped 5 bases and J dropped 2 bases, with 13 bases sitting between them. This CDR3 region has 15 residues. The germline CDR1 and CDR2 sequences are MNHEY and SMNVEV (reference sequence). The CDR3 sequence: CASSTLGGGNQPQHF. CDR3 in DNA: TGTGCCAGCAGTACCCTCGGGGGTGGCAATCAGCCCCAGCATTTT.

This clonotype was picked up a small number of times. V and J are TRBV6-2 or TRBV6-3 and TRBJ1-5; D not resolved. Germline-derived CDR1 and CDR2 are MNHEY and SVGEGT. The CDR3 is 13 residues long. V was cut by 2 bases and J by 6 bases, with 8 bases left in between. Here the CDR3 reads CASSYGGVQPQHF. The DNA of the CDR3 is TGTGCCAGCAGTTACGGTGGAGTTCAGCCCCAGCATTTT.

This chain connects TRBV7-6 to TRBJ2-7; 8 bases are shared with TRBD1. The germline V gene encodes CDR1 SGHVS and CDR2 FNYEAQ. CDR3 length: 15 residues. Trimming took 5 bases from V and 3 from J; bases not matched to a gene: 9. In nucleotides, the CDR3 is TGTGCCAGCAGCAACTCCGGGACAGGAGACTACGAGCAGTACTTC. Its protein product is CASSNSGTGDYEQYF.

This clonotype was seen a few times. The CDR3 spells CAIERDNEQFF. CDR3 nucleotide sequence: TGTGCCATCGAGAGGGATAATGAGCAGTTCTTC. The gene calls are TRBV6-6 and TRBJ2-1; perhaps TRBD2 as D (5 bases). This CDR3 region has 11 residues. The V end was cut by 10 bases, the J end by 7 bases, with 11 bases between. In germline, CDR1 is MNHNY, CDR2 SVGAGI (reference sequence).

The rearrangement uses TRBV14 and TRBJ1-5; D not resolved. Germline CDR1 reads SGHDN; CDR2 reads FVKESK. The V end was cut by 1 base, the J end by 7 bases, with 17 bases between. The CDR3 is made up of 16 amino acids. Here the CDR3 reads CASSQAGDEGRQPQHF. The CDR3 bases are TGTGCCAGCAGCCAAGCTGGGGATGAGGGTCGGCAGCCCCAGCATTTT.

This clonotype was counted a few times. This sequence joins TRBV7-6 and TRBJ2-3, with 8 bases that match TRBD1. After removal of 6 bases from V and 5 bases from J, the junction contained 13 bases not matched to a gene. The CDR3 has 16 residues. Germline values: CDR1 SGHVS, CDR2 FNYEAQ. The DNA of the CDR3 is TGTGCCAGCAGACAATTATTCGGGACAGGAGGAGATACGCAGTATTTT. It specifies CASRQLFGTGGDTQYF.